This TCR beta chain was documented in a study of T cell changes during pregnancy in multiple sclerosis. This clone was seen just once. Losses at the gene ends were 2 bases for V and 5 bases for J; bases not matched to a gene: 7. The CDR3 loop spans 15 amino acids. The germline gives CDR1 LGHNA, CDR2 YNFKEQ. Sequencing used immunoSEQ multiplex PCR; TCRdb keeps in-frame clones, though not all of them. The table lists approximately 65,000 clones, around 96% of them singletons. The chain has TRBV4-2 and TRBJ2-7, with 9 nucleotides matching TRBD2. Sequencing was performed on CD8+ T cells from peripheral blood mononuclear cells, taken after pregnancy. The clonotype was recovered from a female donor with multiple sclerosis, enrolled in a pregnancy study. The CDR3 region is CASSQTRLAVNEQYF. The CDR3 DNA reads TGTGCCAGCAGCCAAACACGACTAGCGGTAAACGAGCAGTACTTC.